The entry that follows covers one T cell receptor (beta chain) sequence. The antigen remains undetermined. The CDR3 runs to 13 residues. V lost 3 bases, J lost 7 bases, and 3 bases stayed unmatched. In germline, CDR1 is SGHRS, CDR2 YFSETQ. Repertoires were generated with immunoSEQ multiplex PCR, while TCRdb's copy carries only in-frame clones and drops some. The profile shows 90,000 to 100,000 clones, approximately 90% of them singletons. The data were taken from a study of T cells in localized non-small cell lung cancer. Study-wide points: Clonality peaked in uninvolved adjacent lung rather than tumor. Among blood samples, higher T cell density accompanied longer overall survival.

V usage is TRBV5-1 and J usage is TRBJ2-2, with 7 bases fitting TRBD2. The sequence was obtained from a woman aged 40 to 75 with stage II squamous cell lung carcinoma. The sequencing used PBMCs, collected before any cancer treatment. The CDR3 sequence is CASSWGGSGELFF. CDR3 nucleotide sequence: TGCGCCAGCAGCTGGGGAGGGAGCGGGGAGCTGTTTTTT.